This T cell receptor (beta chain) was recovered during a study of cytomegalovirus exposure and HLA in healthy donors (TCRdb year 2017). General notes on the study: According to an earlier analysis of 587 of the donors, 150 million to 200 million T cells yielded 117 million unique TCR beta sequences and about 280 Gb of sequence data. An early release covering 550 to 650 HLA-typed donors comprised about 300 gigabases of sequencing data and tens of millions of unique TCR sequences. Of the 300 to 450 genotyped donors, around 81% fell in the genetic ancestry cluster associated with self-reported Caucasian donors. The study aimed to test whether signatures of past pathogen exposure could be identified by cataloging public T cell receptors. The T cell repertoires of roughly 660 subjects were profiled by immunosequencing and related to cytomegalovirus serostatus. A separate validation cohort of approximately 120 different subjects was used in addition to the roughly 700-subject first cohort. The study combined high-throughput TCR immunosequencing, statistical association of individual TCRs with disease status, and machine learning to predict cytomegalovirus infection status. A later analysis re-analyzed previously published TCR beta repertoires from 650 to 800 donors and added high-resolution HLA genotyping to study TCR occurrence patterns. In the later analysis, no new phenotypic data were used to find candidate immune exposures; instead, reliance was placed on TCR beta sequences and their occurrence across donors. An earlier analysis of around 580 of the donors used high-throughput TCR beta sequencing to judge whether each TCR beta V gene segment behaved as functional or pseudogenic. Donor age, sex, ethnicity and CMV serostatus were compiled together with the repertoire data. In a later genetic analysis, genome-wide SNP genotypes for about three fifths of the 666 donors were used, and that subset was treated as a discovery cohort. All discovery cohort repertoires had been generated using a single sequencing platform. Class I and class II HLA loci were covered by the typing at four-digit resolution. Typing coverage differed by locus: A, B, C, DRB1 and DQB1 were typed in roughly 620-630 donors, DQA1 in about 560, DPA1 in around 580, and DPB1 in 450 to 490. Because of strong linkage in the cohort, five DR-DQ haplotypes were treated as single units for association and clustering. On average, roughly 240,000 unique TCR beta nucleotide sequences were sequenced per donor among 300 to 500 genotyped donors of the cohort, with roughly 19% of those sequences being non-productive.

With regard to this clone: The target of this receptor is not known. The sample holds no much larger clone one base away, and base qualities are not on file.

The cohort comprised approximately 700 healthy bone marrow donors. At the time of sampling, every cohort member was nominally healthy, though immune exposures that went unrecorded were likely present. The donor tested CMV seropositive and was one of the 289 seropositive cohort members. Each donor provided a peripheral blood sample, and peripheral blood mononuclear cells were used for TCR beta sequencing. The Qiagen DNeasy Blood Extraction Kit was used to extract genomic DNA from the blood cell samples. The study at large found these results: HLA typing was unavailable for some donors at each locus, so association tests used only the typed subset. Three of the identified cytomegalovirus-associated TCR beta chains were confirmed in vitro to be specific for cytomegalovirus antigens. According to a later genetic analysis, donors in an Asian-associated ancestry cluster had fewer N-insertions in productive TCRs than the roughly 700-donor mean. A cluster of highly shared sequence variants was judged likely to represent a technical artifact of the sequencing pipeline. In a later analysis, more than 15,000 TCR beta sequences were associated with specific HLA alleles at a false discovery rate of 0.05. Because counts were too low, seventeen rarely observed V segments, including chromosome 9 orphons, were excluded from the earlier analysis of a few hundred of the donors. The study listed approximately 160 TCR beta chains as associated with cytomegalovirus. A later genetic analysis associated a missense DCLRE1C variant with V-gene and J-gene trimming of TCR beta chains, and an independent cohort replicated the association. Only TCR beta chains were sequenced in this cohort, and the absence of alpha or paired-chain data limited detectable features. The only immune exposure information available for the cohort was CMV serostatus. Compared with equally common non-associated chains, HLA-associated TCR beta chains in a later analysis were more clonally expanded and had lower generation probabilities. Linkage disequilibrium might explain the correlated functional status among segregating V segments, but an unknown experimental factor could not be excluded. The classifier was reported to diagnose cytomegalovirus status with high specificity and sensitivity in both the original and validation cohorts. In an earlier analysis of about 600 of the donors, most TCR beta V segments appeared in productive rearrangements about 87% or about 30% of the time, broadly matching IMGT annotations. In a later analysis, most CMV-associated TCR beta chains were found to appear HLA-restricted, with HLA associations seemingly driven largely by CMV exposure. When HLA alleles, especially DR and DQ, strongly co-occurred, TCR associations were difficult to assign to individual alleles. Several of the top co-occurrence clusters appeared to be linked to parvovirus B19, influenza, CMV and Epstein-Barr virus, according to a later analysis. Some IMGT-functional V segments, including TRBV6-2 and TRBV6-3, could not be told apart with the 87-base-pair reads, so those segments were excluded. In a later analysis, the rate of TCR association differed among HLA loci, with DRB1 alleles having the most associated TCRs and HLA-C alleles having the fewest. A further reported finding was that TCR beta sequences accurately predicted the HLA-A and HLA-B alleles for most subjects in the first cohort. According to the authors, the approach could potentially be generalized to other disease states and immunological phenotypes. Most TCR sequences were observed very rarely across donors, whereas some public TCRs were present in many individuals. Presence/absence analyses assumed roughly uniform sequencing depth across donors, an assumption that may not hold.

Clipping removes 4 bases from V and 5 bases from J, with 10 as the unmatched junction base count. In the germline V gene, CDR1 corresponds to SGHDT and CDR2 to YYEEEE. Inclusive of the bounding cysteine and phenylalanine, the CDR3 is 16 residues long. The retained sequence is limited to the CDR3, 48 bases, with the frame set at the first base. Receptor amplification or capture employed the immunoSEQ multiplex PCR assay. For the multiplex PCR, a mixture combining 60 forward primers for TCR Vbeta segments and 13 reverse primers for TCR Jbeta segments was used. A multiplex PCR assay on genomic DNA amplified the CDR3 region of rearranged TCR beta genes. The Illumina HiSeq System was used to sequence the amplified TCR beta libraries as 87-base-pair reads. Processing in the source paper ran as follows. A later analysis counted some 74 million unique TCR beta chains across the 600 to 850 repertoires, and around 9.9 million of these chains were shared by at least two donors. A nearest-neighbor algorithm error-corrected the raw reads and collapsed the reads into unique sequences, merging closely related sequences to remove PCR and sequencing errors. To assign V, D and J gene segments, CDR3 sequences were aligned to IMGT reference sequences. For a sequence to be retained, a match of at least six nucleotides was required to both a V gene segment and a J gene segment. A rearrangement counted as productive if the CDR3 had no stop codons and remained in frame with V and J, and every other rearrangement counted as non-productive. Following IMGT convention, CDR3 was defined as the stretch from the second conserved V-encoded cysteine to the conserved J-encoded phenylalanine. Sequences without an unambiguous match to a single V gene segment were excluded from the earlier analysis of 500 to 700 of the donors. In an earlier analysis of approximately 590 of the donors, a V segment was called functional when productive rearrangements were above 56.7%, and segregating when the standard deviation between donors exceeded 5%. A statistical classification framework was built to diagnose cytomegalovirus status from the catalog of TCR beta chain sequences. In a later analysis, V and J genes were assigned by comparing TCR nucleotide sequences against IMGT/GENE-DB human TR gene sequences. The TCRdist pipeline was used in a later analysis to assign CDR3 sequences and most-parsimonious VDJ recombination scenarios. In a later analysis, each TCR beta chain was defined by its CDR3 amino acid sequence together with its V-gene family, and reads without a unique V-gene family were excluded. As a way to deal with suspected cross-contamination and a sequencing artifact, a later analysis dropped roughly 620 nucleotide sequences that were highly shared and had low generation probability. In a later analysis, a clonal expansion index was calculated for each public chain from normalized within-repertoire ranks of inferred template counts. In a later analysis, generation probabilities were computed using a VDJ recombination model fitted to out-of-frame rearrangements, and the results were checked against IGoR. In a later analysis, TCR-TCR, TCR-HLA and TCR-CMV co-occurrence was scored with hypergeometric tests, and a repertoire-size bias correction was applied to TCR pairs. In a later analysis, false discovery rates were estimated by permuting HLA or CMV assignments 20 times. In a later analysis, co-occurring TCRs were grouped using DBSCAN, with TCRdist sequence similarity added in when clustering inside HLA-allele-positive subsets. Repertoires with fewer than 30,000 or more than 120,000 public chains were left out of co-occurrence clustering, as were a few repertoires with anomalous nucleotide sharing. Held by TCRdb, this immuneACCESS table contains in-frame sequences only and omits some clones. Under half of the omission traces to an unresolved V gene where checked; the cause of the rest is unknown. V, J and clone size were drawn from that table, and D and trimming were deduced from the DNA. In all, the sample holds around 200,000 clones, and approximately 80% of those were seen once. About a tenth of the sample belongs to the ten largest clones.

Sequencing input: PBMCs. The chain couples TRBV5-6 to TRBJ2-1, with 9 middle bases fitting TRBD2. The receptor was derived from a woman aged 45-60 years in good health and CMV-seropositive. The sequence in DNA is TGTGCCAGCAGCCCGAATCTAGCGGGGAGAGACAATGAGCAGTTCTTC. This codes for CASSPNLAGRDNEQFF.